This T cell receptor (beta chain) comes out of a study of radiation and T cells in renal cell carcinoma. Time point noted: baseline pretreatment blood. Specified treatment: 15 Gy SBRT to primary tumor, nephrectomy 4 weeks later. The CDR3 sequence is 15 residues long. Germline V lookup: CDR1 LNHDA, CDR2 SQIVND (reference sequence). Trimming cost V 5 bases and J 0 bases, with 8 bases left between them. Sequencing used immunoSEQ multiplex PCR; TCRdb keeps in-frame clones, though not all of them. The sample has roughly 120,000 clones, 80% to 85% seen once. Overall study findings and caveats: Without pretreatment biopsies, baseline tumor clonotype presence was undetermined. In blood, top tumor clones expanded by 2 weeks, shrinking by 4.

As to this clone: Antigen unknown.

Sequenced material: blood, taken from a patient whose treatment included radiotherapy and nephrectomy. This sequence originates from an older woman with renal cell carcinoma. This rearrangement joins TRBV19 to TRBJ2-6; a possible D gene is TRBD2 (5 bases). The CDR3 nucleotides are TGTGCCAGTAGTTCCGAGGGCTCTGGGGCCAACGTCCTGACTTTC. It encodes CASSSEGSGANVLTF.